This is a list of T cell receptor beta chains from one sample in a study of monozygotic twins with inflammatory bowel disease. TCRdb reprocessed the 5' RACE reads and keeps a single row for each CDR3 protein, giving no DNA. The repertoire table contains approximately 150,000 distinct CDR3 sequences. Material: blood. These receptors all stem from a human donor with ulcerative colitis or Crohn's disease, or a healthy co-twin of an affected twin (not recorded which). The CDR3 runs from the conserved cysteine through the conserved F or W.

V: TRBV3-1
J: TRBJ2-7
CDR3: CASSQAWTGSSYEQYF

V: TRBV5-4
J: TRBJ2-5
CDR3: CASSLEEQETQYF

V: TRBV6-2/TRBV6-3
J: TRBJ2-3
CDR3: CASSYAPGRADTQYF

V: TRBV4-1
J: TRBJ2-1
CDR3: CASSQFTTSYNEQFF

V: TRBV20-1
J: TRBJ2-3
CDR3: CSARVFGRGGTDTQYF

V: TRBV7-8
J: TRBJ2-3
CDR3: CASSLWGSGTDTQYF

V: TRBV9
J: TRBJ1-4
CDR3: CASSVMDRGEKLFF

V: TRBV6-5
J: TRBJ2-7
CDR3: CASSYPNGALGGKGEQYF

V: TRBV5-1
J: TRBJ2-3
CDR3: CASSLVRPSGRSDTQYF

V: TRBV5-1
J: TRBJ2-1
CDR3: CASSRLAGGNYNEQFF

V: TRBV5-4
J: TRBJ1-1
CDR3: CASNRGTEAFF

V: TRBV20-1
J: TRBJ2-3
CDR3: CSANNRATNTDTQYF

V: TRBV6-2/TRBV6-3
J: TRBJ1-5
CDR3: CASRIDGLNQPQHF

V: TRBV20-1
J: TRBJ2-6
CDR3: CSAVNSGANVLTF

V: TRBV19
J: TRBJ2-4
CDR3: CASSSHAGTGRNIQYF

V: TRBV7-3
J: TRBJ1-5
CDR3: CASSLIGTRVSNSRVSNQPQHF

V: TRBV5-1
J: TRBJ2-1
CDR3: CASSPLVGTGDNEQFF

V: TRBV27
J: TRBJ2-5
CDR3: CASSRQGAWETQYF

V: TRBV7-9
J: TRBJ1-2
CDR3: CASSLVLMNYGYTF

V: TRBV7-3
J: TRBJ2-7
CDR3: CASSSGGLSEQYF

V: TRBV20-1
J: TRBJ2-7
CDR3: CSARASGGVSYEQYF

V: TRBV7-2
J: TRBJ2-3
CDR3: CASSIDRGSTDTQYF

V: TRBV9
J: TRBJ2-1
CDR3: CASSVPRDFSYNEQFF

V: TRBV6-5
J: TRBJ1-4
CDR3: CATRYGPNEKLFF

V: TRBV12-3/TRBV12-4
J: TRBJ2-5
CDR3: CASSWTSGGSTGETQYF

V: TRBV18
J: TRBJ1-1
CDR3: CASSPSGNTEAFF

V: TRBV27
J: TRBJ2-7
CDR3: CASSFSGVGEQYF

V: TRBV6-1
J: TRBJ2-1
CDR3: CASSRLAGTPYEQFF

V: TRBV18
J: TRBJ2-4
CDR3: CASSPTGAKNIQYF

V: TRBV6-5
J: TRBJ2-7
CDR3: CASSRFRGNEQHF

V: TRBV7-2
J: TRBJ2-2
CDR3: CASSLAYFSTGWAGELFF

V: TRBV4-3
J: TRBJ2-3
CDR3: CASSQTGTTGAYTDTQYF

V: TRBV10-3
J: TRBJ1-5
CDR3: CAISRGTGSNQPQHF

V: TRBV5-1
J: TRBJ1-5
CDR3: CASSLGTVNQPQHF

V: TRBV20-1
J: TRBJ2-1
CDR3: CSARDAPDRNEQFF

V: TRBV20-1
J: TRBJ1-5
CDR3: CSARPYRGNQPQHF

V: TRBV27
J: TRBJ1-4
CDR3: CASSFGGLEKLFF

V: TRBV29-1
J: TRBJ1-2
CDR3: CSVEARGKGDGNGYTF

V: TRBV15
J: TRBJ1-4
CDR3: CATSIGWDRGGEKLFF

V: TRBV20-1
J: TRBJ1-5
CDR3: CSARDLSEPRSQHF

V: TRBV5-1
J: TRBJ2-5
CDR3: CASSLGQGGQETQYF

V: TRBV4-3
J: TRBJ2-4
CDR3: CASSQAVWGAQNMQYF

V: TRBV6-2/TRBV6-3
J: TRBJ2-1
CDR3: CASSPGTGDYNEQFF

V: TRBV9
J: TRBJ1-2
CDR3: CASSANGGNYGYTF

V: TRBV6-1
J: TRBJ2-7
CDR3: CASSGRLGLGSYEQYF

V: TRBV4-1
J: TRBJ2-7
CDR3: CASRFLAGDKRYEQYF

V: TRBV5-1
J: TRBJ2-7
CDR3: CASSLQAGDYEQYF

V: TRBV6-1
J: TRBJ1-1
CDR3: CASRTSSGTEAFF